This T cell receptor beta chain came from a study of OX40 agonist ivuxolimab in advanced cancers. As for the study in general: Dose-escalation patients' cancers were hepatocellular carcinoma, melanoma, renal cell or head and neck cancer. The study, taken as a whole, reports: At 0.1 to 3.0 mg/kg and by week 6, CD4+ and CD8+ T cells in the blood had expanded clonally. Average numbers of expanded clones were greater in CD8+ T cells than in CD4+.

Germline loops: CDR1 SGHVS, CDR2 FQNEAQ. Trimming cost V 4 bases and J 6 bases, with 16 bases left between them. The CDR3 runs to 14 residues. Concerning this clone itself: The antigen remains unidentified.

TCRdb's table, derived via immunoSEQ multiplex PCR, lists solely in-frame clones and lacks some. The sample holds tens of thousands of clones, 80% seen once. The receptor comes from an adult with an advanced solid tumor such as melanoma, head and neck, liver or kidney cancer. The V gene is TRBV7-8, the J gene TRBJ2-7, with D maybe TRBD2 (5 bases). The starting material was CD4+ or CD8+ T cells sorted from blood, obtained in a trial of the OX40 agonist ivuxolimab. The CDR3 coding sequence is TGTGCCAGCAGCTGGCGGGTCGGAGAAGGCGAGCAGTACTTC. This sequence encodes CASSWRVGEGEQYF.